This T cell receptor beta chain was sequenced in a study of T cells after posttransplantation cyclophosphamide. The data were produced by immunoSEQ multiplex PCR, yet TCRdb's version contains in-frame clones alone and is incomplete. This set yields about 37,000 clones and no singletons; the top ten hold 5.9%. This clone was picked up many times. This related bone marrow graft donor gave peripheral blood on the day of marrow donation. The sample was PBMCs. This clonotype was obtained from a man aged 30-40 years in good health and a related stem cell transplant donor.

CDR3 bases: TGCGCCAGCAGCCAAGATGAGGCCAGCGCCGTCTATGGCTACACCTTC. Translating it yields CASSQDEASAVYGYTF. The chain carries TRBV4-3 and TRBJ1-2, with D uncertain. Trimming removed 0 bases from V and 4 bases from J, with 15 bases in between. This CDR3 region has 16 residues. Germline V gene lookup returns CDR1 LGHNA and CDR2 YSLEER.